This TCR beta chain stems from a study of memory B cells and T cells in multiple sclerosis (dated by TCRdb to 2017 to 2018). Regarding the complete study: The study compared TCR beta repertoires of autoproliferating peripheral T cells with brain lesion-infiltrating T cells in multiple sclerosis patients. TCR sequencing included two multiple sclerosis patients for whom either brain lesions at autopsy or brain-infiltrating cells from biopsy were available.

Autoproliferating (CFSEdim) and non-proliferating (CFSEhi) T cell fractions were sequenced separately after stimulus-free culture of CFSE-labeled PBMCs. In total, roughly 5x10^7 CFSE-labeled PBMCs were cultured without stimulus for six to eight days, after which replicate wells were pooled. PBMCs were labeled with around 0.45 uM CFSE and cultured without exogenous stimuli in serum-free AIM-V medium. PBMCs were obtained by Ficoll density gradient centrifugation and kept cryopreserved until use. Using a FACSAria III, live 7-AAD-negative cells were sorted, then washed with PBS and stored frozen at -80 degrees C as dry pellets. Details on this clone: The clone's antigen remains unknown. It has no much larger one-base neighbor in the sample; base qualities were not kept.

Broader findings and caveats from the paper: Clone-set sizes varied between compartments, which affected the numbers of shared clonotypes and made normalization necessary.

The immunoSEQ Platform was used to amplify TCRbeta CDR3 regions from extracted genomic DNA. The immunoSEQ assay used multiplex PCR together with high-throughput sequencing and a bioinformatics pipeline from the vendor. The authors' pipeline ran thus. Non-productive sequences and CDR3s shorter than 4 amino acids were excluded, and clonotype frequencies were recalculated for each sample. In immunoSEQ Analyzer 2.0, a clonotype counted as shared when the CDR3 amino acid, V gene and J gene sequences were identical. Repertoire overlap was normalized by dividing shared clonotype counts by the product of both clone-set sizes, scaled by 1000 into arbitrary units. Here the immuneACCESS table is served through TCRdb, limited to in-frame sequences with V and J called. Missing clones are a known gap in these copies; in checked studies unresolved V genes cover under half, and the rest lacks a known reason. That table is the source of V, J and clone size, and D and trimming were worked out from the DNA. The sample records roughly 45,000 clones, roughly four fifths of which are singletons. The ten largest clones add up to about 1.1% of the sample.

The germline V gene encodes CDR1 SEHNR and CDR2 FQNEAQ (reference sequence). Including the terminal cysteine and phenylalanine, the CDR3 comprises 18 residues. Of all the DNA, just the CDR3 is kept, 54 bases in frame from base 1. V was cut back by 4 bases and J by 1 base, leaving a gap of 22 bases between them. The rearrangement joined TRBV7-9 to TRBJ1-2, with the D gene uncertain. The TCR originated in a human donor with multiple sclerosis. The sequenced material came from PBMCs from blood kept in culture. The CDR3 corresponds to CASSSSDMRVRLNYGYTF. The bases are TGTGCCAGCAGCTCCTCTGACATGAGGGTGAGGCTTAACTATGGCTACACCTTC.